This T cell receptor beta chain was retrieved from a study of blood T cell repertoires in COVID-19. At the level of the study: Both acute and convalescent COVID-19 samples were obtained from the United States, Italy and Spain. T cells, B-cell-depleted T cells, or PBMCs supplied cDNA or gDNA.

CDR1 MNHNS and CDR2 SASEGT come from the germline V gene. V was pared by 0 bases and J by 2 bases, with 1 base of the junction left unmatched. The CDR3 extends over 15 amino acids. The repertoire was sequenced with immunoSEQ multiplex PCR; TCRdb's copy has only in-frame clones and lacks some. The sample gives around 180,000 clones, over 75% of which show up once; approximately 18% is in the top ten. Enrolled during active infection, Seattle patients were then followed longitudinally. Sequencing input: peripheral blood. The sequence was collected from a person aged 65-85 years with COVID-19, enrolled during active disease. The genes are TRBV6-1 and TRBJ1-3, with 7 bases identical to TRBD1. CDR3 protein: CASSEADRAGNTIYF. DNA of the CDR3: TGTGCCAGCAGTGAAGCCGACAGGGCTGGAAACACCATATATTTT.